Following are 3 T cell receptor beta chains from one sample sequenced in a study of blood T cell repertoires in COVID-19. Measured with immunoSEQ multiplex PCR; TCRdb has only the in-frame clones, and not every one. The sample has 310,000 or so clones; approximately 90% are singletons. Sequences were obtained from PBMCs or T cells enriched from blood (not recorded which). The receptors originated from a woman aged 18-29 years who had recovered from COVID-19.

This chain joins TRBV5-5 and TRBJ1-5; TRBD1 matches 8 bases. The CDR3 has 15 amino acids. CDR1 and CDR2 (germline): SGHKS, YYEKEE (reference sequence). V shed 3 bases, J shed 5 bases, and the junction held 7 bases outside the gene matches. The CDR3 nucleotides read TGTGCCAGCAGCTACCTAGGACAGGGCGATCAGCCCCAGCATTTT. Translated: CASSYLGQGDQPQHF.

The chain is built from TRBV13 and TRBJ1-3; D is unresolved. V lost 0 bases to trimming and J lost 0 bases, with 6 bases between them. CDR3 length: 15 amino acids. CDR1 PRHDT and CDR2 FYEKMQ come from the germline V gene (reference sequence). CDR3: CASSLGRVSGNTIYF. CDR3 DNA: TGTGCCAGCAGCTTAGGGCGCGTCTCTGGAAACACCATATATTTT. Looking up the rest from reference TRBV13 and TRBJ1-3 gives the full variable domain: AAGVIQSPRHLIKEKRETATLKCYPIPRHDTVYWYQQGPGQDPQFLISFYEKMQSDKGSIPDRFSAQQFSDYHSELNMSSLELGDSALYFCASSLGRVSGNTIYFGEGSWLTVV.

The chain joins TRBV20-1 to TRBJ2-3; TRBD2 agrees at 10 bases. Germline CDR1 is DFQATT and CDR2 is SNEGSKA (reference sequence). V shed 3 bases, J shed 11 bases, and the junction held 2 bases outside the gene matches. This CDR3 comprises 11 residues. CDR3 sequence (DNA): TGCAGTGCTAGCGTAGCGGGGGGGCAGTATTTT. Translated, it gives CSASVAGGQYF.